This T cell receptor (beta chain) was recovered during a study of human T cells and chemical hapten exposure. Stated time point: pre-sensitization, week 0. Stated treatment: therapeutic diphenylcyclopropenone sensitization with weekly scalp DPC. TCRdb passed the RACE reads through MiXCR, listing each CDR3 protein once. This sample carries approximately 52,000 distinct CDR3 sequences, about 9.2% of them seen once, and the ten largest clones take 11% to 15%. Trimming shortened V by 0 bases and J by 5 bases, and 7 bases separated the two germline ends. Germline loops: CDR1 SGHTA, CDR2 FQGTGA. The CDR3 sequence is 13 residues long. This clonotype has at least ten counts.

The receptor was isolated from a woman in her thirties or forties with alopecia areata. Some clones in this sample may be carry-over from other donors' samples. This sample comprised whole blood, obtained in connection with sensitization to the hapten diphenylcyclopropenone (DPC). This rearrangement joins TRBV7-3 to TRBJ1-1; D uncertain. CDR3 in amino acids: CASSLTPLTEAFF. The CDR3 DNA sequence: TGTGCCAGCAGCTTAACGCCGTTGACTGAAGCTTTCTTT.